The text below deals with one TCR beta chain. The antigen this receptor binds is unknown. Base-call qualities are not available, and no considerably larger clone is one nucleotide away. This sample is drawn from a study of blood T cell repertoires in COVID-19 (dated by TCRdb to 2020 to 2022). Broadly, across the study: Collaborator samples came from the United States, Italy and Spain and covered acute and convalescent phases of COVID-19. The material from the prospective study consisted of cDNA or gDNA derived from T cells, B-cell-depleted T cells, or PBMCs. Deeply sampled blood TCRbeta repertoires from subjects exposed to, actively infected with, or recovered from COVID-19 were included in the dataset. The repertoires were released in a freely available public database intended as a resource for research on the immune response to SARS-CoV-2. The samples were drawn from the first 160 participants of the ongoing ImmuneRACE study and from more than 1,000 subjects provided by 6 global collaborators. Nearly every sample came with metadata listing a de-identified subject ID, COVID-19 status, age in years and sex. Where available, HLA class I and class II types were taken from metadata supplied by the sample provider and were not determined by assay-based typing.

The junction shows trimming of 3 bases on V and 3 bases on J, plus 15 bases between the germline ends. Spanning cysteine to phenylalanine, the CDR3 consists of 15 amino acids. Kept here is only the CDR3 DNA, which spans 45 bases and is read in frame from base 1. CDR1 LNHNV and CDR2 YYDKDF are derived from the germline V gene (reference sequence). What the study reported, not specific to this receptor: The amount of clinical and demographic metadata varied by source and participant and was provided uncurated.

The immunoSEQ Assay, a bias-controlled multiplex PCR, was used to amplify TCRbeta CDR3 regions from genomic DNA. Concerning the study's data processing: The number of nucleated cells in each sample was estimated from the amplification of reference gene primers within the assay. To quantify the absolute abundance of each unique TCRbeta CDR3 rearrangement, sequence reads were collapsed and filtered. Productive Simpson clonality was computed per sample as the square root of Simpson's diversity index over productive rearrangements. TCRdb re-hosts the immuneACCESS table, in-frame sequences only. Its copies lack some clones; in the studies checked, an unresolved V gene accounts for under half of them, and the cause for the rest is not known. The V and J calls and the clone size are those of that table, but D and trimming were determined from the DNA. The sample has under 350,000 clones on record, approximately 84% of them singletons. In total, the top ten clones hold roughly 4.5% of the sample.

Participants in the prospective study were aged 18 to 89 years, lived in 20 to 30 United States geographic areas, and enrolled through a virtual design. In the prospective study, cohorts were assigned on the basis of participant-reported clinical history obtained from a screening survey and a study questionnaire. Recovered participants in ImmuneRACE Cohort 3 were defined by two consecutive negative NP/OP PCR tests, clearance by a healthcare professional, or resolution of symptoms. Each participant in the prospective study had whole blood, serum and a nasopharyngeal or oropharyngeal swab collected by mobile phlebotomists. Participants in the prospective study had the option to provide additional blood draws and questionnaires over an approximately 2-month period. Blood samples from the prospective study were shipped frozen or at room temperature prior to DNA extraction.

Sequenced: PBMCs or T cells enriched from blood (not recorded which). The TCR comes from a man aged 30 to 39 who had recovered from COVID-19. The V and J genes are TRBV15 and TRBJ2-7, and perhaps TRBD2 as D gene, on 5 matching bases. The sequenced DNA is TGTGCCACCAGCAGCTTCGGAGGAGCGGTCTACGAGCAGTACTTC. Translated, this is CATSSFGGAVYEQYF. Reference TRBV15 and TRBJ2-7 genes cover what lies past the CDR3, so the full variable domain is DAMVIQNPRYQVTQFGKPVTLSCSQTLNHNVMYWYQQKSSQAPKLLFHYYDKDFNNEADTPDNFQSRRPNTSFCFLDIRSPGLGDTAMYLCATSSFGGAVYEQYFGPGTRLTVT.